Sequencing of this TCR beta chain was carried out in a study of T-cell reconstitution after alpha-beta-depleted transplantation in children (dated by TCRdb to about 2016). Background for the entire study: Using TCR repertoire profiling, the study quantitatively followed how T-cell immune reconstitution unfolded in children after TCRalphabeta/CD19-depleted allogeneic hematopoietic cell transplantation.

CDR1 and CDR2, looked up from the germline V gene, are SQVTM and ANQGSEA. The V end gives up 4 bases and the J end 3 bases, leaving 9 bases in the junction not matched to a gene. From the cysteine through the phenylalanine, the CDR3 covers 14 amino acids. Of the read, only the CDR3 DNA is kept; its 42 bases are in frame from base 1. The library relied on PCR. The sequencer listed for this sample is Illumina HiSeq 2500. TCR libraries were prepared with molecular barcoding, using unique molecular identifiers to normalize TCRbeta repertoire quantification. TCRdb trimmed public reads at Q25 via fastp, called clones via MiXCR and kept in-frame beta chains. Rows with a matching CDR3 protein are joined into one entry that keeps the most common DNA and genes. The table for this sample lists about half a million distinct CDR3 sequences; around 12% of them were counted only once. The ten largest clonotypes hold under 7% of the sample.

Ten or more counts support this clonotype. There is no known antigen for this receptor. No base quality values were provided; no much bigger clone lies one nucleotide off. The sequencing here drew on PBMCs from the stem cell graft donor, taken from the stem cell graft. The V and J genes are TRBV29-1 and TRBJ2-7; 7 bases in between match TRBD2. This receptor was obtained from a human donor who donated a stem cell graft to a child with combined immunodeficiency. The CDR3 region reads CSVGAGAILYEQYF. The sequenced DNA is TGCAGCGTTGGCGCGGGAGCGATTCTCTACGAGCAGTACTTC.